These 6 T cell receptor beta chains were all obtained from the same sample, sequenced in a study of blood T cell repertoires in COVID-19. TCRdb's copy holds only in-frame clones and misses some; the assay was immunoSEQ multiplex PCR. The sample lists more than 100,000 clones, 82% occurring once. Sequencing was performed on peripheral blood. The source of these receptors is an older woman with acute or convalescent COVID-19.

The chain uses TRBV10-3 and TRBJ1-2, with 9 bases fitting TRBD1. Trimming took 10 bases from V and 8 from J; bases not matched to a gene: 8. Germline CDR1 is ENHRY and CDR2 is SYGVKD. The CDR3 runs 12 residues. CDR3 nucleotide sequence: TGTGCCACCCGCCGGGACAGGGACGGCTACACCTTC. Residues: CATRRDRDGYTF.

The CDR3 spells CASSFGGLEYF. Here the CDR3 DNA reads TGTGCCAGCAGCTTTGGGGGACTAGAGTACTTC. This rearrangement joins TRBV12-1 to TRBJ2-7; no DNA check was done on the table's D call, TRBD2. TRBV12-1 is annotated as a pseudogene. This CDR3 spans 11 amino acids.

V and J are TRBV7-9 and TRBJ2-3; TRBD2 is a possible D gene (6 bases). Trimming left V 5 bases short and J 2 bases short, with 14 bases between. From germline, CDR1 is SEHNR and CDR2 FQNEAQ (reference sequence). The CDR3 contains 15 residues. This CDR3 reads CASSPPGLLTDTQYF. CDR3 in DNA: TGTGCCAGCAGCCCCCCGGGACTTCTCACAGATACGCAGTATTTT.

The chain joins TRBV19 to TRBJ2-7, with 8 bases lining up with TRBD1. V lost 4 bases to trimming and J lost 1 base; unmatched junction nucleotides: 21. Per germline, CDR1 LNHDA and CDR2 SQIVND (reference sequence). This CDR3 is built from 20 residues. CDR3 sequence: CASSKPIRGRYVLKSYEQYF. The CDR3 nucleotides are TGTGCCAGTAGTAAGCCCATCAGGGGGCGATATGTCCTGAAGTCCTACGAGCAGTACTTC.

This chain uses TRBV5-6 with TRBJ2-7; D gene ambiguous. With 0 bases removed from V and 3 bases from J, the gap between germline ends came to 7 bases. The CDR3 runs 13 residues. Germline V lookup: CDR1 SGHDT, CDR2 YYEEEE. CDR3 coding DNA: TGTGCCAGCAGCTTGGTGCAGTTCTACGAGCAGTACTTC. Amino acid sequence: CASSLVQFYEQYF.

V usage is TRBV4-1 and J usage is TRBJ1-4, with D tentatively TRBD1 (6 bases). This CDR3 comprises 15 residues. The germline CDR1 and CDR2 sequences are MGHRA and YSYEKL. Trimming shortened V by 1 base and J by 6 bases, and 12 bases separated the two germline ends. CDR3 sequence reads: CASSQAVYRDEKLFF. In DNA form, the CDR3 reads TGCGCCAGCAGCCAAGCGGTATACAGGGATGAAAAACTGTTTTTT.